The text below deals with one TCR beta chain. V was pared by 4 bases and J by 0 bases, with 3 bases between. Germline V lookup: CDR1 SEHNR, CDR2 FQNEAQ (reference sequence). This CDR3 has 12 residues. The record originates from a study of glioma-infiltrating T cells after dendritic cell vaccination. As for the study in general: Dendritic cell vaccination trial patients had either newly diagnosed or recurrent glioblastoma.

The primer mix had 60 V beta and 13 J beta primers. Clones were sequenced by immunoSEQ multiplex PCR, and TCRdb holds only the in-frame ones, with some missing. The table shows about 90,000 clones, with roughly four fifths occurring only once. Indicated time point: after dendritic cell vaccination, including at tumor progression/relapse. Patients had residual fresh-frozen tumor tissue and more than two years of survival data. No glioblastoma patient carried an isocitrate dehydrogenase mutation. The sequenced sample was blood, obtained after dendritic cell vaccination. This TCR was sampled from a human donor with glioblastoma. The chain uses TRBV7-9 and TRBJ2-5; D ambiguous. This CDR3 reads CASSYNQETQYF. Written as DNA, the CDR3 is TGTGCCAGCAGCTACAACCAAGAGACCCAGTACTTC.